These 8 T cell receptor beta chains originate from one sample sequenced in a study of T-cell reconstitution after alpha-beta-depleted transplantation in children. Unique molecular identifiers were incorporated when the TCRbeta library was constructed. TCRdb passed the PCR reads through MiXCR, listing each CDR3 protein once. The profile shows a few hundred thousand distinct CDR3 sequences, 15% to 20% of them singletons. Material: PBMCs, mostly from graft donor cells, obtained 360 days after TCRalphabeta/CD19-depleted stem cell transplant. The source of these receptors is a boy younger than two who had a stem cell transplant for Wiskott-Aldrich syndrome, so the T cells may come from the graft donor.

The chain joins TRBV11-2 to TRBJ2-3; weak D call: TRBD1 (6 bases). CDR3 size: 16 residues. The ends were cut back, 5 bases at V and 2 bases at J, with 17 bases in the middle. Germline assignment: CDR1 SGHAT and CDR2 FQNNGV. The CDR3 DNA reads TGTGCCAGCAGCCTACATCCAGGGGCCATCACAGATACGCAGTATTTT. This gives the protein CASSLHPGAITDTQYF.

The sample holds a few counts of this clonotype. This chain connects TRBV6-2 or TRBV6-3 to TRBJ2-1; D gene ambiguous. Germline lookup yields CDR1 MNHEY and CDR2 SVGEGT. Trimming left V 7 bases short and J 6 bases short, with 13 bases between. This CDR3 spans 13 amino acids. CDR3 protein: CASTRDPFNEQFF. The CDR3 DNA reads TGTGCCAGCACCCGCGACCCCTTCAATGAGCAGTTCTTC.

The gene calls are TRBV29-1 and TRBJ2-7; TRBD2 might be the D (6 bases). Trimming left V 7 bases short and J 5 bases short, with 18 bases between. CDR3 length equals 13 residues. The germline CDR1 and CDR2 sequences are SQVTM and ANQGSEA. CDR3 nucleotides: TGCAGCGCCTCAGCATTGGGCGGGGACGAGCAGTACTTC. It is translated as CSASALGGDEQYF.

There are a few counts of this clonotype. CDR3 loop: CASSSGVDSPLHF. The CDR3 DNA sequence: TGCGCCAGCAGCTCAGGGGTGGATTCACCCCTCCACTTT. The chain links TRBV4-1 to TRBJ1-6, with D perhaps matching TRBD1 (6 bases). The CDR3 is made up of 13 amino acids. Germline CDR1 and CDR2: MGHRA and YSYEKL. Trimming removed 5 bases at V and 8 bases at J, with 10 bases between.

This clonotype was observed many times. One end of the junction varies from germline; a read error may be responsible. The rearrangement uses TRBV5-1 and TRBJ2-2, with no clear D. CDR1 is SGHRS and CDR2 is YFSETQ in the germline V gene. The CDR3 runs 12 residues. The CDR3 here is CASSYSTGELFF. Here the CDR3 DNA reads TGTGCCAGCAGCTATTCCACCGGGGAGCTGTTTTTT.

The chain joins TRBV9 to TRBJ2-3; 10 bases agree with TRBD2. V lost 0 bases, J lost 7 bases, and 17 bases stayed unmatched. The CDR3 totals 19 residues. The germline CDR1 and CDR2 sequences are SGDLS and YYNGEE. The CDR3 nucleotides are TGTGCCAGCAGCGTAGACGGCCTAGCGGGAGCGGGGGTAAAGAATACGCAGTATTTT. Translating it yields CASSVDGLAGAGVKNTQYF.

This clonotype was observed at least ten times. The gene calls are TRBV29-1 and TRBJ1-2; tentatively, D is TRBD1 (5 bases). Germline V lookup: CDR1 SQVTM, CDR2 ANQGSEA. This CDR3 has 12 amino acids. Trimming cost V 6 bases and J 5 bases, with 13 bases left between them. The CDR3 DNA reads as TGCAGCGTAAGGGGTCCGTCATATGGCTACACCTTC. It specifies CSVRGPSYGYTF.

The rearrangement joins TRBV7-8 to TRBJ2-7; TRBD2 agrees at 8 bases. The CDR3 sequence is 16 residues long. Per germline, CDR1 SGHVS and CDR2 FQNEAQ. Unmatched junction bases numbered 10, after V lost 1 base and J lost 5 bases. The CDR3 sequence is CASSLERTSRADEQYF. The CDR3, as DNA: TGTGCCAGCAGCTTAGAAAGGACTAGCAGGGCTGACGAGCAGTACTTC.